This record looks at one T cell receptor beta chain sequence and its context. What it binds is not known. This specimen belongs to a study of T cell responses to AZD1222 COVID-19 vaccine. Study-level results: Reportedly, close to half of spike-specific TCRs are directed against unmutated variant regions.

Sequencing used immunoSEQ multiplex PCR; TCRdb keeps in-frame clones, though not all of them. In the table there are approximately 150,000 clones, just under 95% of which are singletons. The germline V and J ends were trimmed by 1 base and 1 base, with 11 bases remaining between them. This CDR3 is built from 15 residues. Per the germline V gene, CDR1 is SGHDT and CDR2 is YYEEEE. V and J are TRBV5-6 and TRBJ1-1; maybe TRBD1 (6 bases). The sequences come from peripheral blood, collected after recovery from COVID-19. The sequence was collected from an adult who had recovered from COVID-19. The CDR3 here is CASSLLGQRNTEAFF. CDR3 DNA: TGTGCCAGCAGCTTGTTGGGACAAAGGAACACTGAAGCTTTCTTT.